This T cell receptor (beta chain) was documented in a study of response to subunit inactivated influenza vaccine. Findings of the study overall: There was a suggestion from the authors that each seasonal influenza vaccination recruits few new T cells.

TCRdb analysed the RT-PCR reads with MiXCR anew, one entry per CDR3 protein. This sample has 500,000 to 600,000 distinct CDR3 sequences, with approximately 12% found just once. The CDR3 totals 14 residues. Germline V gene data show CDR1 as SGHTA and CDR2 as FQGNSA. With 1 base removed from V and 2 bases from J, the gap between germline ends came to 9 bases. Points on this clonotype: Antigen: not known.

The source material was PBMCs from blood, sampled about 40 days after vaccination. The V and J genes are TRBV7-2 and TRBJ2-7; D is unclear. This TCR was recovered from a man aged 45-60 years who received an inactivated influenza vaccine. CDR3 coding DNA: TGTGCCAGCAGCTTAGTAAAGGGTACCTACGAGCAGTACTTC. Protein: CASSLVKGTYEQYF.